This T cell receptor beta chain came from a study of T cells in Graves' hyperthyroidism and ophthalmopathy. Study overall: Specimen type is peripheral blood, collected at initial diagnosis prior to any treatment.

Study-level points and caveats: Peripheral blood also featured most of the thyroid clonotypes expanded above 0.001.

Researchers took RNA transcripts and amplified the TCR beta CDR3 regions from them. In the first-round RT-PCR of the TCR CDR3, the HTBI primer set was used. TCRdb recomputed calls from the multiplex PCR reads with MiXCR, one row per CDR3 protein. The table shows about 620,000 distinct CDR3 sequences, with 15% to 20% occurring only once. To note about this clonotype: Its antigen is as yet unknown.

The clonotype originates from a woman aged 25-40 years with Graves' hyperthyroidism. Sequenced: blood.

The CDR3 sequence is CASSPAGTSGSPYEQYF. The CDR3, as DNA: TGCGCCAGCAGCCCGGCCGGGACTAGCGGGAGTCCCTACGAGCAGTACTTC. The chain has TRBV5-1 and TRBJ2-7; the match to TRBD2 covers 14 bases. Germline CDR1 SGHRS, CDR2 YFSETQ. The CDR3 consists of 17 residues. The V gene end was trimmed by 4 bases and the J gene end by 2 bases; junction bases not matched to a gene: 8.